These 16 T cell receptor beta chains were sequenced from one sample in a study of cytomegalovirus exposure and HLA in healthy donors (dated by TCRdb to the late 2010s). The library was made by the immunoSEQ multiplex PCR assay. For the multiplex PCR, a mixture combining 60 forward primers for TCR Vbeta segments and 13 reverse primers for TCR Jbeta segments was used. TCRdb carries this immuneACCESS record with in-frame sequences only. Its versions omit some clonotypes, under half of them owing to an unresolved V gene in the studies checked, with the rest unexplained. Present in this sample are about 93,000 clones, just over 75% of which were seen just once. The ten biggest clones cover roughly 0.63% of the sample. The sample was PBMCs. These receptors were collected from a man younger than 40 in good health and CMV-seronegative.

The V call is TRBV4-3, the J call TRBJ2-3, with 8 bases aligning to TRBD1. J lost 6 bases, V lost 0 bases, and 11 bases had no gene match. The V gene's germline CDR1 is LGHNA and CDR2 YSLEER. The CDR3 consists of 17 residues. The CDR3 loop reads CASSQDRPGTGADTQYF. CDR3 sequence (DNA): TGCGCCAGCAGCCAAGATCGCCCTGGGACAGGTGCGGATACGCAGTATTTT.

This chain connects TRBV11-1 to TRBJ2-2, with 7 positions matching TRBD1. Germline V gene data show CDR1 as SGHAT and CDR2 as FQDESV (reference sequence). The ends lost 5 bases at V and 5 bases at J; junction bases unmatched: 8. This CDR3 has 15 residues. The CDR3 bases are TGTGCCAGCAGCCCAGACAGGGTGAGAACCGGGGAGCTGTTTTTT. It translates to CASSPDRVRTGELFF.

The chain combines TRBV4-3 with TRBJ1-2, with D uncertain. Trimming stripped 0 bases from V and 8 bases from J, with 10 bases between. CDR1 is LGHNA, CDR2 YSLEER, per germline. The CDR3 is 13 amino acids. DNA of the CDR3: TGCGCCAGCAGCCAAGATCTCTCTGTGGGCTACACCTTC. This codes for CASSQDLSVGYTF.

The CDR3 coding sequence is TGTGCCAGCAGCTTGGGGGACGGACAGGGCCCTCGGCCCCAGCATTTT. As protein: CASSLGDGQGPRPQHF. The chain carries TRBV5-6 and TRBJ1-5; 8 bases fit TRBD1. Germline V gene data show CDR1 as SGHDT and CDR2 as YYEEEE. The V and J ends lost 0 bases and 9 bases, in that order; junction bases with no gene match: 11. This CDR3 region has 16 residues.

The CDR3 DNA sequence: TGTGCCAGCAGGTCAGGGGGAATAGGGGATCAGCCCCAGCATTTT. Its translation is CASRSGGIGDQPQHF. This chain links TRBV7-8 with TRBJ1-5, with 7 positions matching TRBD1. This CDR3 has 15 amino acids. V was clipped by 6 bases and J by 5 bases; unmatched bases: 10. The germline V gene encodes CDR1 SGHVS and CDR2 FQNEAQ. The whole variable domain, remainder taken from reference TRBV7-8 and TRBJ1-5, is GAGVSQSPRYKVAKRGQDVALRCDPISGHVSLFWYQQALGQGPEFLTYFQNEAQLDKSGLPSDRFFAERPEGSVSTLKIQRTQQEDSAVYLCASRSGGIGDQPQHFGDGTRLSIL.

The chain recombines TRBV7-6 with TRBJ2-7; 9 nucleotides align to TRBD2. The CDR3 has 16 residues. V lost 5 bases to trimming and J lost 6 bases; unmatched junction nucleotides: 14. Looked up from germline, CDR1 is SGHVS and CDR2 is FNYEAQ. This CDR3 is CASSRLVAGVGSEQYV. The CDR3, as DNA: TGTGCCAGCAGCCGATTAGTAGCGGGAGTCGGGTCCGAGCAGTACGTC.

This chain uses TRBV9 with TRBJ1-2; D gene unclear. This CDR3 is built from 14 residues. CDR1 is SGDLS, CDR2 YYNGEE, per germline. V dropped 5 bases and J dropped 0 bases, with 11 bases sitting between them. CDR3 amino acids: CASSASQANYGYTF. In nucleotides, the CDR3 is TGTGCCAGCAGTGCAAGCCAAGCTAACTATGGCTACACCTTC.

The chain carries TRBV15 and TRBJ1-4, with D hard to call. V shed 0 bases and J shed 0 bases, with 14 bases lying between them. Germline assignment: CDR1 LNHNV and CDR2 YYDKDF (reference sequence). The CDR3 spans 18 residues. CDR3 loop: CATSRDSQRMATNEKLFF. The CDR3 DNA follows: TGTGCCACCAGCAGAGATTCTCAGAGGATGGCAACTAATGAAAAACTGTTTTTT. Based on the CDR3 plus reference TRBV15 and TRBJ1-4, the full variable domain is DAMVIQNPRYQVTQFGKPVTLSCSQTLNHNVMYWYQQKSSQAPKLLFHYYDKDFNNEADTPDNFQSRRPNTSFCFLDIRSPGLGDTAMYLCATSRDSQRMATNEKLFFGSGTQLSVL.

This clone is labeled as medium-sized (0.01 to 0.1%). The chain joins TRBV19 to TRBJ1-5; 9 bases fit TRBD1. Per germline, CDR1 LNHDA and CDR2 SQIVND (reference sequence). V dropped 7 bases and J dropped 7; count of bases not matched to a gene: 5. The CDR3 runs to 13 residues. The CDR3 spells CASKDRGVQPQHF. CDR3 nucleotides: TGTGCCAGTAAGGACAGGGGTGTCCAGCCCCAGCATTTT.

This clone was recorded a few times. V is TRBV5-4 and J is TRBJ1-5, with D tentatively TRBD1 (6 bases). Per germline, CDR1 SGHNT and CDR2 YYREEE (reference sequence). The CDR3 sequence is 13 residues long. Trimming removed 0 bases from V and 8 bases from J, with 9 bases in between. The CDR3 nucleotides read TGTGCCAGCAGCTTGGACAGGGCAAAGCCCCAGCATTTT. Translating it yields CASSLDRAKPQHF.

V usage is TRBV2 and J usage is TRBJ1-2, with 7 bases matching TRBD1. CDR3 length: 12 residues. Losses at the gene ends were 3 bases for V and 5 bases for J; bases not matched to a gene: 0. Germline loops: CDR1 SNHLY, CDR2 FYNNEI. CDR3 DNA: TGTGCCAGCAGTGACAGGGGGTATGGCTACACCTTC. Its translation: CASSDRGYGYTF.

The V call is TRBV29-1, the J call TRBJ1-1; no clear D gene. Trimming shortened V by 1 base and J by 1 base, and 10 bases separated the two germline ends. The length of the CDR3 is 14 residues. Germline V lookup: CDR1 SQVTM, CDR2 ANQGSEA. The CDR3 protein is CSVEAAAENTEAFF. The DNA of the CDR3 is TGCAGCGTTGAAGCGGCAGCGGAGAACACTGAAGCTTTCTTT.

The V call is TRBV11-2, the J call TRBJ2-7; the D gene is possibly TRBD1 (5 bases). The CDR3 contains 15 residues. V lost 4 bases to trimming and J lost 4 bases, with 17 bases between them. Germline loops: CDR1 SGHAT, CDR2 FQNNGV. CDR3 sequence: CASSYGALGVYEQYF. Here the CDR3 DNA reads TGTGCCAGCAGCTATGGGGCATTGGGTGTGTACGAGCAGTACTTC.

The CDR3, as DNA: TGCGCCAGCAGCTTGGTAGGACTACACACCGGGGAGCTGTTTTTT. This encodes CASSLVGLHTGELFF. The chain is built from TRBV5-1 and TRBJ2-2, with D possibly matching TRBD2 (6 bases). V was trimmed by 0 bases and J by 3 bases, leaving 9 bases between them. The CDR3 has 15 amino acids. In germline, CDR1 is SGHRS, CDR2 YFSETQ.

The chain has TRBV5-1 and TRBJ2-1, with 9 bases matching TRBD1. Trimming at V came to 4 bases and at J to 5 bases, leaving 7 bases not matched to a gene. CDR3 size: 15 residues. CDR1 is SGHRS and CDR2 is YFSETQ in the germline V gene. CDR3 nucleotides: TGCGCCAGCAGCCTCGGACAGGGGTCCCACAATGAGCAGTTCTTC. This gives the protein CASSLGQGSHNEQFF.

This chain links TRBV7-8 with TRBJ2-1; D is perhaps TRBD2 (7 bases). This CDR3 region has 17 residues. V gave up 5 bases and J gave up 4 bases, with 21 bases separating them. The V gene's germline CDR1 is SGHVS and CDR2 FQNEAQ. The CDR3 reads CASSLGGGGRGYNEQFF. For the CDR3, the DNA is TGTGCCAGCAGCCTAGGGGGGGGTGGGAGGGGGTACAATGAGCAGTTCTTC.